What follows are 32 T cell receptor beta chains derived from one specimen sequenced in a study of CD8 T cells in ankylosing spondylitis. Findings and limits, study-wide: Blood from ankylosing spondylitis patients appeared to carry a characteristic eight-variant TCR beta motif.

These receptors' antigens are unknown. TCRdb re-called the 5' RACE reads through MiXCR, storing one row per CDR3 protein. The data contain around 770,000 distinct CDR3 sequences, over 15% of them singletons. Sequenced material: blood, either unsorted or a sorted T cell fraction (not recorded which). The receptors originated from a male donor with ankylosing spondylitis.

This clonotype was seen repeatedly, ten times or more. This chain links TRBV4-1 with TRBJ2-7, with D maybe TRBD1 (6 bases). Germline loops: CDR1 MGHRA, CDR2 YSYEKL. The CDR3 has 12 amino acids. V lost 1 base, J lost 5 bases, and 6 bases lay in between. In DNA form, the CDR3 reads TGCGCCAGCAGCCAAGGGGGGCACGAGCAGTACTTC. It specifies CASSQGGHEQYF.

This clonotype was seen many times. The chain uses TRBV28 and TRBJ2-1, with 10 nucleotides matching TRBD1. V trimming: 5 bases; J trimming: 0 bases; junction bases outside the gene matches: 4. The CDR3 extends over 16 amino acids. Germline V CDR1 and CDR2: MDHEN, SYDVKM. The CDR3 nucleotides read TGTGCCAGCAGTCCGACAGGGGGCGGCTCCTACAATGAGCAGTTCTTC. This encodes CASSPTGGGSYNEQFF.

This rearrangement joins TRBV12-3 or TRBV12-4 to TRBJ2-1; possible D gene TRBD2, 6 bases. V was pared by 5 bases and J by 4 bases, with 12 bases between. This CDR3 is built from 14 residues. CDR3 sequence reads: CASSASDYYNEQFF. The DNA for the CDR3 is TGTGCCAGCAGTGCGTCGGACTATTACAATGAGCAGTTCTTC.

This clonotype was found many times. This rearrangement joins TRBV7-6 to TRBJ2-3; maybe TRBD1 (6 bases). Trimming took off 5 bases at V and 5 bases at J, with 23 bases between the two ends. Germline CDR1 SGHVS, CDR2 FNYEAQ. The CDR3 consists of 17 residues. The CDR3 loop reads CASSTSPWAGEQDTQYF. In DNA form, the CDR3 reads TGTGCCAGCAGCACATCCCCCTGGGCAGGGGAACAAGATACGCAGTATTTT.

The CDR3 here is CAISVMGPSSGANVLTF. The CDR3 DNA is TGTGCCATCAGTGTTATGGGACCAAGCTCTGGGGCCAACGTCCTGACTTTC. J is TRBJ2-6 and V is TRBV10-3, with D perhaps matching TRBD1 or TRBD2 (5 bases each). Trimming removed 4 bases at V and 0 bases at J, with 13 bases between. The CDR3 runs to 17 residues. CDR1 is ENHRY, CDR2 SYGVKD, per germline.

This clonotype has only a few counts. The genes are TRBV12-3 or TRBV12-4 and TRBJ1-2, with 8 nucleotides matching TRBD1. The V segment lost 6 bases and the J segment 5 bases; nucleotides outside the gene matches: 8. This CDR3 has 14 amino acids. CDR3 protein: CASRLDRGGYGYTF. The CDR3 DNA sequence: TGTGCCAGCAGACTAGACAGGGGTGGGTATGGCTACACCTTC.

The CDR3 DNA reads TGTGCCAGCTCACCATTCGGACAGGGGTTGATAGATACGCAGTATTTT. It encodes CASSPFGQGLIDTQYF. This chain uses TRBV18 with TRBJ2-3; 9 nucleotides agree with TRBD1. Trimming cost V 2 bases and J 5 bases; bases outside gene matches: 8. CDR1 and CDR2 from the germline V gene are KGHSH and LQKENI. This CDR3 is 16 amino acids long.

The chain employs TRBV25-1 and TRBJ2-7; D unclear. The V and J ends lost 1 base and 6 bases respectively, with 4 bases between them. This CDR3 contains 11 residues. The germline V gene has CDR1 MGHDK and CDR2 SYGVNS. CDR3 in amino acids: CASSEWSEQYF. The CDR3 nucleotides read TGTGCCAGCAGTGAATGGTCCGAGCAGTACTTC.

This CDR3 reads CASSRGSAAGNTEAFF. DNA of the CDR3: TGTGCCAGCAGCCGGGGGTCGGCCGCTGGGAACACTGAAGCTTTCTTT. The chain couples TRBV5-5 to TRBJ1-1; tentatively, D is TRBD1 (5 bases). The V and J ends lost 4 bases and 1 base respectively, with 17 bases between them. Germline V gene lookup returns CDR1 SGHKS and CDR2 YYEKEE (reference sequence). The CDR3 covers 16 residues.

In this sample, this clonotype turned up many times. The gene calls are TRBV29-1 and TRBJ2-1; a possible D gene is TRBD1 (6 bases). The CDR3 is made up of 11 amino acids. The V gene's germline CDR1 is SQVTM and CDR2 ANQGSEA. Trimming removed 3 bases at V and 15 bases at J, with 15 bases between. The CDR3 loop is CSVDAQGSWFF. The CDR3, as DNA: TGCAGCGTTGATGCTCAGGGGAGCTGGTTCTTC.

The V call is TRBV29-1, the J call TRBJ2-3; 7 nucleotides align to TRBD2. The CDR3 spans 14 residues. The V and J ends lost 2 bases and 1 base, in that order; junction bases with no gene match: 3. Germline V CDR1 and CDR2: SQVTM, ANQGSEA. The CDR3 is CSVERGERTDTQYF. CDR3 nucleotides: TGCAGCGTTGAACGGGGGGAGCGCACAGATACGCAGTATTTT.

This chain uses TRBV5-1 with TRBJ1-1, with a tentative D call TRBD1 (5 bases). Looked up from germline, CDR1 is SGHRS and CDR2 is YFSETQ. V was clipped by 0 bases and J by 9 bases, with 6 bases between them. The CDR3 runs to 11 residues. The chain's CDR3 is CASSLGGQAFF. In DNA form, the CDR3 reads TGCGCCAGCAGCTTGGGGGGACAAGCTTTCTTT. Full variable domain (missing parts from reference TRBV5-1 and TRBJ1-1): KAGVTQTPRYLIKTRGQQVTLSCSPISGHRSVSWYQQTPGQGLQFLFEYFSETQRNKGNFPGRFSGRQFSNSRSEMNVSTLELGDSALYLCASSLGGQAFFGQGTRLTVV.

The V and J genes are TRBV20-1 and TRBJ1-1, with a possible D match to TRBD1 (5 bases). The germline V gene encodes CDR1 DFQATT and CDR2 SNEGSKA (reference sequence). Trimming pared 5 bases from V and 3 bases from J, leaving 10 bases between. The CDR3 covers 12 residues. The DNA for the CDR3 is TGCAGTGCTGCGGGACTATACACTGAAGCTTTCTTT. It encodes CSAAGLYTEAFF.

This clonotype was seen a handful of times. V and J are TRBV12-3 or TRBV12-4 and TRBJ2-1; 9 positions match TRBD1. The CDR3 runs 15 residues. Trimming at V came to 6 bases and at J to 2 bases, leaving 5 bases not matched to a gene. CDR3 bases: TGTGCCAGCAGATACACAGGGGGCGCCTACAATGAGCAGTTCTTC. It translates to CASRYTGGAYNEQFF.

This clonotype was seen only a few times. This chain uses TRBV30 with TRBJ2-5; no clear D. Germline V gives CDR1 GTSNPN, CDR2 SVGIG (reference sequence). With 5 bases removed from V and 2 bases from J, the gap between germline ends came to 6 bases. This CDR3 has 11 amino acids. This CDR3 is CAWASQETQYF. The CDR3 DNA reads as TGTGCCTGGGCCTCTCAAGAGACCCAGTACTTC.

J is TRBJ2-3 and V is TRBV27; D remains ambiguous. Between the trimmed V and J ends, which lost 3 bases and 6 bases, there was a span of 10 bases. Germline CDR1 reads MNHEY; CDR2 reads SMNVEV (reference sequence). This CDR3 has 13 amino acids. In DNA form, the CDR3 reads TGTGCCAGCAGTTTTTTCCTGGCGGATACGCAGTATTTT. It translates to CASSFFLADTQYF.

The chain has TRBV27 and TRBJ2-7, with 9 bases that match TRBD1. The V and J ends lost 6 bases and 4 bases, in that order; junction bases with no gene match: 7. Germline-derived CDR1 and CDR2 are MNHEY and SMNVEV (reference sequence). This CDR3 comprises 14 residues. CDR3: CASSSYRGLYEQYF. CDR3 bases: TGTGCCAGCAGCTCTTACAGGGGGCTATACGAGCAGTACTTC.

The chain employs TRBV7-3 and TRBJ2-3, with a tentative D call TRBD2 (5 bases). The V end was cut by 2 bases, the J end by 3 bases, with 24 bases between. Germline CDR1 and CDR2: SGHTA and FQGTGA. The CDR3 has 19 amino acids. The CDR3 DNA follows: TGTGCCAGCAGCTTAGTAGCTAGCTTAACCGCGGCGACGACAGATACGCAGTATTTT. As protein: CASSLVASLTAATTDTQYF.

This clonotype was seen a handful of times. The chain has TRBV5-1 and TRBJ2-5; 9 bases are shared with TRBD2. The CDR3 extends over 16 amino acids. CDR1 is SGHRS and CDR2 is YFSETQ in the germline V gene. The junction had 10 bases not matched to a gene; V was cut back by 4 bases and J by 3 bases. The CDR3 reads CASSPTNLAGKETQYF. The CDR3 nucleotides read TGCGCCAGCAGCCCAACTAATCTAGCGGGGAAAGAGACCCAGTACTTC.

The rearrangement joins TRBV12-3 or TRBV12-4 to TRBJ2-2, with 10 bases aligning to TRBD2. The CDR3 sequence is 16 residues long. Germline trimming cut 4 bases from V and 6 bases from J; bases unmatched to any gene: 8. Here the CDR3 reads CASSSPRAGGAGELFF. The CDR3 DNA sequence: TGTGCCAGCAGTTCCCCGCGAGCGGGGGGGGCCGGGGAGCTGTTTTTT.

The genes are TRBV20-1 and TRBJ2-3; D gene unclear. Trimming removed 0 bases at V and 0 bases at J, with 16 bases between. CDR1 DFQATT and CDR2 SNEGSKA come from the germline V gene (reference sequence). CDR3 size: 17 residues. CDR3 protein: CSARDPANSDSTDTQYF. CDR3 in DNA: TGCAGTGCTAGAGATCCTGCTAACTCGGACAGCACAGATACGCAGTATTTT.

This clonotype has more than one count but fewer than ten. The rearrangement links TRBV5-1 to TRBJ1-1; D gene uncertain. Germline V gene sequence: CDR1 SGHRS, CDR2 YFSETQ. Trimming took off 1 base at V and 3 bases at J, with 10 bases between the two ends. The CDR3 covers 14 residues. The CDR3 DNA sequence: TGCGCCAGCAGCTTGTGGTCAGGTCACACTGAAGCTTTCTTT. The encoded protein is CASSLWSGHTEAFF.

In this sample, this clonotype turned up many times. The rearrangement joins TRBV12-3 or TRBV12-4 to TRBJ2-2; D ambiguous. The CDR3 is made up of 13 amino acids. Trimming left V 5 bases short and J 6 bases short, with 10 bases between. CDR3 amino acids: CASSAGFSGELFF. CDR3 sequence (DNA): TGTGCCAGCAGTGCCGGGTTCTCCGGGGAGCTGTTTTTT.

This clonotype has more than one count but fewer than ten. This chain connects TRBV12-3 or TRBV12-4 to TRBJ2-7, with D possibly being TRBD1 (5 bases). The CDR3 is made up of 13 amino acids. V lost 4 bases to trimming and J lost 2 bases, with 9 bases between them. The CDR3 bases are TGTGCCAGCAGTTGGGGCAGCCCCTACGAGCAGTACTTC. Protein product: CASSWGSPYEQYF.

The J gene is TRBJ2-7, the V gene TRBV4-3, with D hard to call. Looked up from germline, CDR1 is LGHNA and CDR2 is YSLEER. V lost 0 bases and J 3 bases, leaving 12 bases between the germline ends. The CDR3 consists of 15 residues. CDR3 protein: CASSQDYTDVYEQYF. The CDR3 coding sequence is TGCGCCAGCAGCCAAGATTATACAGATGTCTACGAGCAGTACTTC.

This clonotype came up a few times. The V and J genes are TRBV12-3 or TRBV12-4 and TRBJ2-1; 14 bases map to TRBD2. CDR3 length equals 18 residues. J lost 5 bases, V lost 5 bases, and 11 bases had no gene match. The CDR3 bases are TGTGCCAGCAGTCCCAGACTAGCGGGAGGGAGTTACGACAATGAGCAGTTCTTC. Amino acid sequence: CASSPRLAGGSYDNEQFF.

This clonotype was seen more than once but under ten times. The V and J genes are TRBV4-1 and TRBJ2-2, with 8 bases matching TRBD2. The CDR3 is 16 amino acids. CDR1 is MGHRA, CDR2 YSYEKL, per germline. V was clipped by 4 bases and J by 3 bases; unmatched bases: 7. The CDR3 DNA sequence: TGCGCCAGCAGCCGTACCAGCGGGAGCGACACCGGGGAGCTGTTTTTT. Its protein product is CASSRTSGSDTGELFF.

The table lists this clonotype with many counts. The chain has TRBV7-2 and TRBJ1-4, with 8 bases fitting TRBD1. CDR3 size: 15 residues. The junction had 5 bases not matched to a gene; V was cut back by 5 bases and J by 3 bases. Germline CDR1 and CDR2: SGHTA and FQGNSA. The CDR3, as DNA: TGTGCCAGCAGCGACCGACAGGGGTCTAATGAAAAACTGTTTTTT. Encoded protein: CASSDRQGSNEKLFF.

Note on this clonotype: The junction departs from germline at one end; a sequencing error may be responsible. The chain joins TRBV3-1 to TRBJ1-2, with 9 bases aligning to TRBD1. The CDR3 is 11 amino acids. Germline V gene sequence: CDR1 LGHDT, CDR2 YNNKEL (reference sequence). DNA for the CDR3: TGTGCCAGCAGCCAAGGGGACAGGGCTTCTTTC. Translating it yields CASSQGDRASF.

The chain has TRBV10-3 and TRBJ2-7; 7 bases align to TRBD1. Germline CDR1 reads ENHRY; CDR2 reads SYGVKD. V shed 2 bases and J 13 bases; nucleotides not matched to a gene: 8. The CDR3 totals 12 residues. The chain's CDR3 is CAISEAWDRSYF. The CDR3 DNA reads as TGTGCCATCAGTGAGGCCTGGGACAGAAGTTACTTC.

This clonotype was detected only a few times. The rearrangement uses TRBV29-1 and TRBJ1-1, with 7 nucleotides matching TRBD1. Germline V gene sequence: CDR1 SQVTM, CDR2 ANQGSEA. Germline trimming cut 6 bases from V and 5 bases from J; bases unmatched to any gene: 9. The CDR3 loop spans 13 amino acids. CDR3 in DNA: TGCAGCGTGGGAACGGACAGGCAGACTGAAGCTTTCTTT. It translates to CSVGTDRQTEAFF.

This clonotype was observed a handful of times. The CDR3 reads CSVEGASEGYEQYF. The DNA of the CDR3 is TGCAGCGTTGAAGGGGCTAGCGAAGGTTACGAGCAGTACTTC. The chain employs TRBV29-1 and TRBJ2-7; D is perhaps TRBD2 (6 bases). This CDR3 has 14 amino acids. Germline V lookup: CDR1 SQVTM, CDR2 ANQGSEA. Trimming shortened V by 1 base and J by 4 bases, and 14 bases separated the two germline ends.